A single sample gave rise to the 2 T cell receptor beta chains below, sequenced in a study of blood T cell repertoires in COVID-19. The repertoire was sequenced with immunoSEQ multiplex PCR; TCRdb's copy has only in-frame clones and lacks some. Seen here are approximately 120,000 clones, 85% to 90% observed once, and the top ten hold less than 1.5%. Sequencing was performed on peripheral blood. The receptors were sampled from a human donor in a cohort sampled during active COVID-19.

The CDR3: CASSENRETQYF. The DNA for the CDR3 is TGTGCCAGCAGCGAGAACAGGGAGACCCAGTACTTC. V is TRBV2 and J is TRBJ2-5, with D possibly matching TRBD1 (5 bases). V gave up 6 bases and J gave up 5 bases, with 10 bases separating them. The CDR3 loop spans 12 amino acids. Germline loops: CDR1 SNHLY, CDR2 FYNNEI.

V usage is TRBV2 and J usage is TRBJ2-3; 14 bases are shared with TRBD2. The CDR3 extends over 16 amino acids. Germline assignment: CDR1 SNHLY and CDR2 FYNNEI. With V trimmed by 6 bases and J by 6 bases, 8 bases remained unmatched. The DNA of the CDR3 is TGTGCCAGCAGACTCGGACTAGCGGGAGGCGGGGATACGCAGTATTTT. Translated: CASRLGLAGGGDTQYF.